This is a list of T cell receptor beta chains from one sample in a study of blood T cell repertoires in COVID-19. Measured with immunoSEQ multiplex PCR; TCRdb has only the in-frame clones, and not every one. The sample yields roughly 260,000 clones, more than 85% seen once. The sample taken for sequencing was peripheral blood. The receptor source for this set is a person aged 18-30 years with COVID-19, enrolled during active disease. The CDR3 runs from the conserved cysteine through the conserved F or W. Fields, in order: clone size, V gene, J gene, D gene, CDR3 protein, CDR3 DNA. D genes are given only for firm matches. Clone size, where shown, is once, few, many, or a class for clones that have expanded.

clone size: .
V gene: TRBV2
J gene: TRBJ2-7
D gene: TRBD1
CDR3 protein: CASRDDRGGTYEQYF
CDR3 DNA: TGTGCCAGCAGAGACGACAGGGGGGGAACTTACGAGCAGTACTTC

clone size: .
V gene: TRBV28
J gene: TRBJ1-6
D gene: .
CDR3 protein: CASIEETGDNSPLHF
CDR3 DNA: TGTGCCAGCATAGAGGAAACAGGCGACAATTCACCCCTCCACTTT

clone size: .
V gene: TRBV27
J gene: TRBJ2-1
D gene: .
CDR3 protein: CASSGYGESGNEQFF
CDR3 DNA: TGTGCCAGCAGTGGCTATGGGGAGTCGGGCAATGAGCAGTTCTTC

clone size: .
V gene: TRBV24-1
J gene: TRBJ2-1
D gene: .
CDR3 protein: CATSGETGYNEQFF
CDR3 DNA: TGTGCCACCAGTGGGGAGACTGGGTACAATGAGCAGTTCTTC

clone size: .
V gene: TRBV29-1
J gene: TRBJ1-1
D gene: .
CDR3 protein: CSVEGSDTEAFF
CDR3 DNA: TGCAGCGTTGAAGGGTCGGACACTGAAGCTTTCTTT

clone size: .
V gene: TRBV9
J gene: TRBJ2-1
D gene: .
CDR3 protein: CASTRTGGQQFF
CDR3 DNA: TGTGCCAGCACCAGAACTGGGGGCCAGCAGTTCTTC

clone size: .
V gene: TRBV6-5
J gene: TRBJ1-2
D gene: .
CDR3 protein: CASTEDKGYGYTF
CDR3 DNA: TGTGCCAGCACCGAGGACAAGGGCTATGGCTACACCTTC

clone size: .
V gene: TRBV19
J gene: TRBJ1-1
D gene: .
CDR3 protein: CASARAFMNTEAFF
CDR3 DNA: TGTGCCAGTGCGAGGGCTTTCATGAACACTGAAGCTTTCTTT

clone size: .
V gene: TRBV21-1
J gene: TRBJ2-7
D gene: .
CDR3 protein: CASTYRTGEYEQYF
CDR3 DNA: TGTGCCAGCACCTACAGGACAGGGGAATACGAGCAGTACTTC

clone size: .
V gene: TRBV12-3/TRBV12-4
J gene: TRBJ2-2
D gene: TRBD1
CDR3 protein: CASRTQGAGELFF
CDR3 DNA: TGTGCCAGCAGAACCCAGGGGGCCGGGGAGCTGTTTTTT

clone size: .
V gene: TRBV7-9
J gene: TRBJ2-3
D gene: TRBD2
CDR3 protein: CASSYLAGDRADTQYF
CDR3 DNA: TGTGCCAGCAGCTACTTAGCGGGAGATCGGGCAGATACGCAGTATTTT

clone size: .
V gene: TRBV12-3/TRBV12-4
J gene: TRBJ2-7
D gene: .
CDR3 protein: CASSQLSNGEQYF
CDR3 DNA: TGTGCCAGCAGTCAATTATCCAACGGCGAGCAGTACTTC

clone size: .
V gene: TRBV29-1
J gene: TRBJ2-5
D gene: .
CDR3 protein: CSVDDRAGKETQYF
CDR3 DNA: TGCAGCGTTGATGATCGGGCAGGGAAAGAGACCCAGTACTTC

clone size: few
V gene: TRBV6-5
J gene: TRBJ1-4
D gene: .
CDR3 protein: CASSYSTGEGEKLFF
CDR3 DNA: TGTGCCAGCAGTTACTCGACGGGTGAAGGTGAAAAACTGTTTTTT

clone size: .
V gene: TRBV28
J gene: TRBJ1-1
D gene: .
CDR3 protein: CASSLQGGITEAFF
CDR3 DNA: TGTGCCAGCAGTTTACAGGGAGGAATCACTGAAGCTTTCTTT

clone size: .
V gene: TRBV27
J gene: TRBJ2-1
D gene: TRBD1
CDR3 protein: CASRKFRDSYYNEQFF
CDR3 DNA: TGTGCCAGCAGGAAGTTCCGGGACAGTTACTACAATGAGCAGTTCTTC

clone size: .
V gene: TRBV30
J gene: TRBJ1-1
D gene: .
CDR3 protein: CAWTGGGTEAFF
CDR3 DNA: TGTGCCTGGACGGGGGGCGGCACTGAAGCTTTCTTT

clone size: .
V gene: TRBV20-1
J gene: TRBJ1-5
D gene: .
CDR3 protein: CSATGGGPQHF
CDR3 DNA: TGCAGTGCCACCGGTGGAGGGCCCCAGCATTTT

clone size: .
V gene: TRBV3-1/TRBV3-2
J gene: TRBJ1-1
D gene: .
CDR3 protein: CASSNFEQAEAFF
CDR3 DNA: TGTGCCAGCAGCAACTTCGAACAGGCCGAAGCTTTCTTT

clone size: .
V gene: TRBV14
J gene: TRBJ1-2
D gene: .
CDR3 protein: CASSQVGAGVGYGYTF
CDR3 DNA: TGTGCCAGCAGCCAAGTTGGGGCAGGTGTAGGGTATGGCTACACCTTC

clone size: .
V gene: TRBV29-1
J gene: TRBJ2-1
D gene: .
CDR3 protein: CSVEEEAPGNEQFF
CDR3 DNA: TGCAGCGTTGAAGAGGAGGCCCCTGGGAATGAGCAGTTCTTC

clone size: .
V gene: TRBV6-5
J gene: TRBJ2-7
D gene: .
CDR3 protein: CASRDSSYEQYF
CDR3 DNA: TGTGCCAGCAGAGATAGCTCCTACGAGCAGTACTTC

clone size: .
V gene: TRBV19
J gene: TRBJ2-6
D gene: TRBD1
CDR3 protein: CASSRETGGSSGANVLTF
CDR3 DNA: TGTGCCAGTAGTCGGGAGACAGGGGGAAGCTCTGGGGCCAACGTCCTGACTTTC

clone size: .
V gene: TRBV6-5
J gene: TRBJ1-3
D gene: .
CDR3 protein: CASSYSSQSSGNTIYF
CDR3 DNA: TGTGCCAGCAGTTACTCGAGCCAAAGCTCTGGAAACACCATATATTTT

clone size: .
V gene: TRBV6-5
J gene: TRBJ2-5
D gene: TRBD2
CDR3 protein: CASTKTSGREETQYF
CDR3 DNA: TGTGCCAGCACCAAGACTAGCGGGAGGGAGGAGACCCAGTACTTC

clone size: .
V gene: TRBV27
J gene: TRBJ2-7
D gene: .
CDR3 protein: CASSLGPVSYEQYF
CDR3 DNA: TGTGCCAGCAGTTTGGGGCCCGTCTCCTACGAGCAGTACTTC

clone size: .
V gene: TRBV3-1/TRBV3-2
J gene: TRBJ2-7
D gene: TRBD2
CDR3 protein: CASSQQYGPSGSIEQYF
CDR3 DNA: TGTGCCAGCAGCCAACAATACGGACCTAGCGGGAGTATAGAGCAGTACTTC

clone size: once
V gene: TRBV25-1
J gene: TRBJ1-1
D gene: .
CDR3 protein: CASQSGGRNTEAFF
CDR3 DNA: TGTGCCAGCCAGAGTGGCGGCAGGAACACTGAAGCTTTCTTT

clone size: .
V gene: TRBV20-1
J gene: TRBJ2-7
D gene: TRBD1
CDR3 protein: CSASAWDRVYEQYF
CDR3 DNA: TGCAGTGCTAGTGCGTGGGACAGGGTTTACGAGCAGTACTTC

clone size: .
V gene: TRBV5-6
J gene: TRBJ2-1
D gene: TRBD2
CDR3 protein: CASSFRTSGHNEQFF
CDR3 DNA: TGTGCCAGCAGCTTTAGGACTAGCGGCCACAATGAGCAGTTCTTC

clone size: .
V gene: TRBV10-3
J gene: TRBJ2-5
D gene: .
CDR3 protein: CAISDSETQYF
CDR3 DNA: TGTGCCATCAGTGACTCAGAGACCCAGTACTTC

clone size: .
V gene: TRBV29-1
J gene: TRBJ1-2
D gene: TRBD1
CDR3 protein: CSVEDRGGYTF
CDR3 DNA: TGCAGCGTTGAGGACAGGGGAGGCTACACCTTC

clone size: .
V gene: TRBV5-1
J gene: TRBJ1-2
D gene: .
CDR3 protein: CASSWQGSGYTF
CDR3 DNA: TGCGCCAGCAGCTGGCAGGGTTCTGGCTACACCTTC

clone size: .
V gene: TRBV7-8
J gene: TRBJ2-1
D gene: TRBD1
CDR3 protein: CASSIQGTHNEQFF
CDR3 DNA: TGTGCCAGCAGCATACAGGGGACCCACAATGAGCAGTTCTTC

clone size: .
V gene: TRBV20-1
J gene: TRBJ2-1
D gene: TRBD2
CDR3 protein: CSASGASGRYINEQFF
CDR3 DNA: TGCAGTGCTAGTGGTGCTAGCGGGAGGTATATTAATGAGCAGTTCTTC

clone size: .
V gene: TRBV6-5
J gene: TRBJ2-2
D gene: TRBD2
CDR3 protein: CASSDSGRSTGELFF
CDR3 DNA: TGTGCCAGCAGCGATAGCGGGAGAAGTACCGGGGAGCTGTTTTTT

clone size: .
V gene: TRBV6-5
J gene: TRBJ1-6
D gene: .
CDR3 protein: CASSYSSVLDSPLHF
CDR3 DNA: TGTGCCAGCAGTTACTCGTCAGTTTTGGATTCACCCCTCCACTTT

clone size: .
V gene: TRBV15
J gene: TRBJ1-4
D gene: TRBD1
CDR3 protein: CATSPRGLSEKLFF
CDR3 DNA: TGTGCCACCAGCCCCAGGGGGCTTAGTGAAAAACTGTTTTTT

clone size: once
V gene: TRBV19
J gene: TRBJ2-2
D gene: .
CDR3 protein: CASRGFTGSAGELFF
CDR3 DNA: TGTGCCAGTAGGGGGTTCACAGGGTCAGCCGGGGAGCTGTTTTTT

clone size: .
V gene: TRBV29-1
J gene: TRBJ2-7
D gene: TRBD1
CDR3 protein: CSVNGDRGQYEQYF
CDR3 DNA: TGCAGCGTTAACGGGGACAGGGGACAGTACGAGCAGTACTTC

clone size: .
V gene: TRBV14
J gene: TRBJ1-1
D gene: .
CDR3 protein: CASSQGEGSGMGNTEAFF
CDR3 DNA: TGTGCCAGCAGCCAGGGAGAGGGATCAGGTATGGGGAACACTGAAGCTTTCTTT